Shown below are 9 T cell receptor beta chains from a single sample sequenced in a study of T cell repertoires in cytomegalovirus infection. TCRdb re-called the reads with MiXCR, one entry per CDR3 protein. The sample shows some 500,000 distinct CDR3 sequences, roughly a third of them seen only once. These receptors' targets are unknown. The sequencing used cultured PBMCs, collected from culture after CMV antigen stimulation. All receptors derive from a human donor in good health (CMV status not recorded). Some clones in this sample may be carry-over from other donors' samples.

There are a few counts of this clonotype. The chain links TRBV7-9 to TRBJ2-3; 10 nucleotides line up with TRBD2. Germline CDR1 reads SEHNR; CDR2 reads FQNEAQ (reference sequence). This CDR3 contains 15 residues. V dropped 7 bases and J dropped 4; count of bases not matched to a gene: 8. The CDR3, as DNA: TGTGCCAGCAAAATCCTAGCGGGAGCGGCAGATACGCAGTATTTT. This sequence encodes CASKILAGAADTQYF. The whole variable domain, remainder taken from reference TRBV7-9 and TRBJ2-3, is DTGVSQNPRHKITKRGQNVTFRCDPISEHNRLYWYRQTLGQGPEFLTYFQNEAQLEKSRLLSDRFSAERPKGSFSTLEIQRTEQGDSAMYLCASKILAGAADTQYFGPGTRLTVL.

There are a few counts of this clonotype. The chain carries TRBV7-4 and TRBJ2-7; a possible D gene is TRBD2 (6 bases). The CDR3 consists of 13 residues. Per germline, CDR1 SGHVT and CDR2 SQSDAQ. Trimming stripped 5 bases from V and 2 bases from J, with 10 bases between. CDR3 nucleotide sequence: TGTGCCAGCAGCACGTGGACTACCTACGAGCAGTACTTC. Amino acids: CASSTWTTYEQYF.

This clonotype appeared a few times. The rearrangement uses TRBV24-1 and TRBJ2-3, with D possibly TRBD2 on 6 matching bases. CDR3 length equals 16 residues. Germline loops: CDR1 KGHDR, CDR2 SFDVKD. V lost 3 bases and J lost 3, with 15 bases in between. CDR3 sequence (DNA): TGTGCCACCAGTGATCGCGGGGCCCCGGTAACAGATACGCAGTATTTT. It codes for CATSDRGAPVTDTQYF.

The chain links TRBV7-2 to TRBJ2-7; D gene ambiguous. The V gene lost 0 bases and the J gene lost 0 bases, with 9 bases spanning the gap. The CDR3 extends over 15 amino acids. Germline V lookup: CDR1 SGHTA, CDR2 FQGNSA. The CDR3, as DNA: TGTGCCAGCAGCTTAGCGCTAGGCAGCTCCTACGAGCAGTACTTC. The encoded protein is CASSLALGSSYEQYF.

The V gene is TRBV7-2, the J gene TRBJ2-3, with 8 bases matching TRBD2. Losses at the gene ends were 5 bases for V and 5 bases for J; bases not matched to a gene: 9. CDR3 length: 15 amino acids. The germline V gene encodes CDR1 SGHTA and CDR2 FQGNSA. CDR3 sequence: CASSRSGSVGDTQYF. The CDR3 DNA sequence: TGTGCCAGCAGCAGAAGCGGGAGTGTGGGAGATACGCAGTATTTT.

V is TRBV11-2 and J is TRBJ2-1; 7 nucleotides match TRBD2. Trimming took 5 bases from V and 7 from J; bases not matched to a gene: 14. The CDR3 covers 16 residues. Germline CDR1 reads SGHAT; CDR2 reads FQNNGV. DNA of the CDR3: TGTGCCAGCAGCCCTCGAACGCGGGGGAAGCGAAATGAGCAGTTCTTC. Translated: CASSPRTRGKRNEQFF.

The gene calls are TRBV7-2 and TRBJ2-1; TRBD2 agrees at 15 bases. This CDR3 is 17 amino acids long. V lost 4 bases and J lost 6; bases outside the gene matches: 7. Germline V gene data show CDR1 as SGHTA and CDR2 as FQGNSA. The CDR3 DNA sequence: TGTGCCAGCAGCTCGGGACTAGCGGGAGGTGCCCCCAATGAGCAGTTCTTC. Residues: CASSSGLAGGAPNEQFF.

Here the CDR3 reads CASSLGPPLQYNEQFF. Written as DNA, the CDR3 is TGTGCCAGCAGCTTAGGTCCTCCTCTCCAATACAATGAGCAGTTCTTC. This chain connects TRBV7-6 to TRBJ2-1, with D uncertain. Germline loops: CDR1 SGHVS, CDR2 FNYEAQ. CDR3 length: 16 amino acids. V shed 1 base and J shed 4 bases, with 14 bases lying between them.

The chain uses TRBV20-1 and TRBJ2-7; TRBD2 matches 11 bases. The CDR3 covers 14 residues. Looked up from germline, CDR1 is DFQATT and CDR2 is SNEGSKA (reference sequence). Losses at the gene ends were 3 bases for V and 3 bases for J; bases not matched to a gene: 4. The CDR3 nucleotides are TGCAGTGCTAGCAAGCTAGCGGGGGGCTACGAGCAGTACTTC. Protein: CSASKLAGGYEQYF.